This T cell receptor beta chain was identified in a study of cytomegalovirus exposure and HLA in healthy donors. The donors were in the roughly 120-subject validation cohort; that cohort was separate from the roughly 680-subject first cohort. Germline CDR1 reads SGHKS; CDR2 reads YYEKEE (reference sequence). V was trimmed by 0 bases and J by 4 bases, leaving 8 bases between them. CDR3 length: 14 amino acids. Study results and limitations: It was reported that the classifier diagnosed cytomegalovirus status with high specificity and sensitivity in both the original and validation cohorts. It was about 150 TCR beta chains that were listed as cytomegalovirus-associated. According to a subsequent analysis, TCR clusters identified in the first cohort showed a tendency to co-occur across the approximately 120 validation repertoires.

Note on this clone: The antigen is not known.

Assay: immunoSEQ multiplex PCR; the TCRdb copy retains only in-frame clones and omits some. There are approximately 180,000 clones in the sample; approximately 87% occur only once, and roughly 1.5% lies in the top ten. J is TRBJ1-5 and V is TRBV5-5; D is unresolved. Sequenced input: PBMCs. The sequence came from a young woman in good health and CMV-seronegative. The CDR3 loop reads CASSLDSTNQPQHF. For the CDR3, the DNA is TGTGCCAGCAGCTTGGACAGTACTAATCAGCCCCAGCATTTT.